This T cell receptor (beta chain) was identified during a study of a mutant IDH1 vaccine in newly diagnosed glioma. In regard to this clone: What it recognizes is unknown.

Time point reported: week 35, safety follow-up. The investigators gave 300 ug of mutant IDH1 20-mer peptide in each vaccine dose, together with topical imiquimod. CDR1 is LNHDA, CDR2 SQIVND, per germline (reference sequence). The V end was cut by 5 bases, the J end by 4 bases, with 9 bases between. This CDR3 has 14 residues. Generated by immunoSEQ multiplex PCR, the TCRdb table keeps only in-frame clones and is missing some. The sample consists of fewer than 55,000 clones, about four fifths of them appearing once. The receptor's source is a woman aged 40-49 years with glioma. Some clones in this sample may be carry-over from other donors' samples. The sample here was PBMCs, taken from a glioma patient whose treatment included an IDH1 peptide vaccine. The chain joins TRBV19 to TRBJ1-6; no clear D. The CDR3 sequence: CASSFGSYNSPLHF. CDR3 bases: TGTGCCAGTAGTTTTGGGTCGTATAATTCACCCCTCCACTTT.